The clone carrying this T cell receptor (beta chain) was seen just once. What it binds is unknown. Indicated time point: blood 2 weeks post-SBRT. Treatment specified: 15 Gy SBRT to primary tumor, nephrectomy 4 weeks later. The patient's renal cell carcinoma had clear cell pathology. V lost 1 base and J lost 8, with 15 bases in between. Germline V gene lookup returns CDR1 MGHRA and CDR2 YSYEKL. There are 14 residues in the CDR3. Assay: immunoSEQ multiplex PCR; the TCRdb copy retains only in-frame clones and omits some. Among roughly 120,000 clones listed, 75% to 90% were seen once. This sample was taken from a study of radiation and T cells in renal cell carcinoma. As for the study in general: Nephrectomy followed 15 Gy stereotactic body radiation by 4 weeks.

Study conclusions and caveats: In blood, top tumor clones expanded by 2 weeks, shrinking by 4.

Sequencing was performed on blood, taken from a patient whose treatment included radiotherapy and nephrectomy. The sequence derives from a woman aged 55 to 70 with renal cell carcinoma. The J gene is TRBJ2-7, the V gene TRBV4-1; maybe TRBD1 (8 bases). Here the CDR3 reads CASSQVGGTGKQYF. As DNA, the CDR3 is TGCGCCAGCAGCCAAGTGGGGGGGACAGGCAAGCAGTACTTC.